This T cell receptor (beta chain) was sequenced in a study of cytomegalovirus exposure and HLA in healthy donors. Study results and caveats: In a later analysis, TCR association rates varied by HLA locus: DRB1 most, HLA-C fewest. Reported findings show TCR beta sequences accurately forecast HLA-A and HLA-B alleles in most subjects. According to reports, the classifier identified cytomegalovirus status with high specificity and sensitivity.

The PCR had 60 Vbeta and 13 Jbeta primers. How the authors handled the data: Later work found 80 million or so unique TCR beta chains, with some 11 million shared. TCRdb's copy holds only in-frame clones and misses some; the assay was immunoSEQ multiplex PCR. That table furnishes V, J and clone size, whereas the DNA furnished D and trimming. This table has about 150,000 clones, roughly 75% appearing once. With regard to this clone: Its antigen is as yet unknown.

This sequence originates from a man between 18 and 29 years old in good health and CMV-seronegative. The sequencing input was PBMCs.

CDR3 in amino acids: CASSFKTDTEAFF. In nucleotides, the CDR3 is TGCGCCAGCAGCTTTAAAACGGACACTGAAGCTTTCTTT. The chain combines TRBV5-1 with TRBJ1-1; unclear D gene. Trimming pared 2 bases from V and 3 bases from J, leaving 8 bases between. The CDR3 has 13 residues. Germline CDR1 reads SGHRS; CDR2 reads YFSETQ.